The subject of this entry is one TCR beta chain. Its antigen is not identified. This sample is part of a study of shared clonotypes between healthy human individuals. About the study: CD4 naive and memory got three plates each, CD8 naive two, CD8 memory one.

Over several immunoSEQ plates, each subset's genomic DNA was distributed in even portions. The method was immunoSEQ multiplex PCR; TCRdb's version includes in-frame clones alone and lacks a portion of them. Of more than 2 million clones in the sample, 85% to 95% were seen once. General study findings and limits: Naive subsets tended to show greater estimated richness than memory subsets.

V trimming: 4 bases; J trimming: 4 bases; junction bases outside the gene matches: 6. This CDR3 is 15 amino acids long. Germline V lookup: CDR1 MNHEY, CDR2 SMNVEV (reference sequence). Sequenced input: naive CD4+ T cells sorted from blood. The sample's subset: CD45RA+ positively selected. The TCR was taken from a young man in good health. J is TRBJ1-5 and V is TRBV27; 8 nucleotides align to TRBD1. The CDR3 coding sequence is TGTGCCAGCAGTTACTCCACAGGGGGGAATCAGCCCCAGCATTTT. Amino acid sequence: CASSYSTGGNQPQHF.